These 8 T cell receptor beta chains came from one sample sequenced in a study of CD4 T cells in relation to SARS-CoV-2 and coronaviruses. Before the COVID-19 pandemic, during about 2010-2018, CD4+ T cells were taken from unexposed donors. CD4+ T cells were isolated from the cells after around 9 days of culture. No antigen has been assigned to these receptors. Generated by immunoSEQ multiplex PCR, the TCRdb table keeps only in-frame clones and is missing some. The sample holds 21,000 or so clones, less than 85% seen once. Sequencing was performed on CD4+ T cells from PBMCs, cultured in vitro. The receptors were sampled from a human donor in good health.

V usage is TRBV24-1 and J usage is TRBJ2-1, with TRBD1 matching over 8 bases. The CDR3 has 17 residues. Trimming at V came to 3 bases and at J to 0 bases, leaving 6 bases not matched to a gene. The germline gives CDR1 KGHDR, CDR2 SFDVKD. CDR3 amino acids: CATSDDRTGRSYNEQFF. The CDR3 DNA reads TGTGCCACCAGTGATGATAGGACAGGGCGCTCCTACAATGAGCAGTTCTTC.

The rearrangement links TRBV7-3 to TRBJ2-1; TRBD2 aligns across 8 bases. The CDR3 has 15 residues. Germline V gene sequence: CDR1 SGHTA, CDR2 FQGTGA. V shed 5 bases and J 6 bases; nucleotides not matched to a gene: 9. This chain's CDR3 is CASSQLPSGSNEQFF. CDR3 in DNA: TGTGCCAGCAGCCAATTACCCAGCGGGAGCAATGAGCAGTTCTTC.

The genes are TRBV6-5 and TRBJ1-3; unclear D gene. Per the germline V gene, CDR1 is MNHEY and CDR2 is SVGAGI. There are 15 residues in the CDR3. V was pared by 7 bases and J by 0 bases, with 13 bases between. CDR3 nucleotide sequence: TGTGCCAGCACTCCAGGAGCTGACTCTGGAAACACCATATATTTT. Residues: CASTPGADSGNTIYF.

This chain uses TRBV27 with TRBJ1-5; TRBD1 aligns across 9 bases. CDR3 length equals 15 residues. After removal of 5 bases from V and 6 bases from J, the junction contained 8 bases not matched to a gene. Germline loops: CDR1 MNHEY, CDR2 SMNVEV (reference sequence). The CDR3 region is CASSRTGDGGQPQHF. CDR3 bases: TGTGCCAGCAGTAGGACAGGGGACGGCGGTCAGCCCCAGCATTTT.

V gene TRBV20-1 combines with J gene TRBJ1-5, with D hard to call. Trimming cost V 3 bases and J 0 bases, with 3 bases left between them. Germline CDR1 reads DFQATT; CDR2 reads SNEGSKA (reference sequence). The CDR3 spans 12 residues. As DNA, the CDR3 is TGCAGTGCTAGTGATAGCAATCAGCCCCAGCATTTT. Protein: CSASDSNQPQHF.

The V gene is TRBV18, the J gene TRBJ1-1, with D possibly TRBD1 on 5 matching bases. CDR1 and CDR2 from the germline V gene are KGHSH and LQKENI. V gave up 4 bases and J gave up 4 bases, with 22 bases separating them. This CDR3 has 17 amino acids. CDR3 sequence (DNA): TGTGCCAGCTCACTAAGAAGCGAGGGGTGGGTTTCCACTGAAGCTTTCTTT. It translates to CASSLRSEGWVSTEAFF.

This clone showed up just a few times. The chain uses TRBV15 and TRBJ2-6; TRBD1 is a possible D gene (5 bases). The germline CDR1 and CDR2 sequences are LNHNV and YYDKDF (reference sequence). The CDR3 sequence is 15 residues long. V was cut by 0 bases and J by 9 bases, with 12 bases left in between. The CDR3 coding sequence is TGTGCCACCAGCAGAGAGGGGCAGGGCGTCAACGTCCTGACTTTC. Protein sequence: CATSREGQGVNVLTF.

The CDR3 is CASSLGHANTGELFF. DNA for the CDR3: TGTGCCAGCAGTTTAGGGCACGCGAACACCGGGGAGCTGTTTTTT. The V gene is TRBV28, the J gene TRBJ2-2, with D uncertain. Between the trimmed V and J ends, which lost 2 bases and 0 bases, there was a span of 7 bases. In germline, CDR1 is MDHEN, CDR2 SYDVKM. There are 15 residues in the CDR3.